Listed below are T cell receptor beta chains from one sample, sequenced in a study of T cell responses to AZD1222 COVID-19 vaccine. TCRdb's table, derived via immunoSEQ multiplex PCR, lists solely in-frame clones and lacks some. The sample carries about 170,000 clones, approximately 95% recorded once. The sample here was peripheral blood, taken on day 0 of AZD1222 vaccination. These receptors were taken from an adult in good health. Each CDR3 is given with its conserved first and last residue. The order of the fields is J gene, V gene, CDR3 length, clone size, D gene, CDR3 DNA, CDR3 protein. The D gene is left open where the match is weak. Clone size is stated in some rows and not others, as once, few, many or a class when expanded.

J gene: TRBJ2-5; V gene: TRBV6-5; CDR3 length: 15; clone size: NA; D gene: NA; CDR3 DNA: TGTGCCAGCAGTTACTCTAGGGCAAGTCAAGAGACCCAGTACTTC; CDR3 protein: CASSYSRASQETQYF
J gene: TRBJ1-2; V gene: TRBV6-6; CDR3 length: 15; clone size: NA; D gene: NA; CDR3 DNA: TGTGCCAGCAGTTACGTCGGGACGGAGAACTATGGCTACACCTTC; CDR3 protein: CASSYVGTENYGYTF
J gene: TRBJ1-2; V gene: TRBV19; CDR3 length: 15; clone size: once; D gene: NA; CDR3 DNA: TGTGCCAGTAGTCCGAGGACAGATCCAAACTATGGCTACACCTTC; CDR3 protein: CASSPRTDPNYGYTF
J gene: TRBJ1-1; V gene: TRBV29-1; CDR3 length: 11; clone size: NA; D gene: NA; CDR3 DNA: TGCAGCGCCGACGGGGGGACTGAAGCTTTCTTT; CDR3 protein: CSADGGTEAFF
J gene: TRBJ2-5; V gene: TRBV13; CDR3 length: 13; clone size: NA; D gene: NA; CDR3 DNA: TGTGCCAGCAGCTTGGGTAGCGTGAAGACCCAGTACTTC; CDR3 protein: CASSLGSVKTQYF
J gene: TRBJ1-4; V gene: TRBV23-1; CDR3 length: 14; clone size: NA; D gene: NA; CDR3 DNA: TGCGCCAGCAGTCCCCAGGGAACTAATGAAAAACTGTTTTTT; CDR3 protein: CASSPQGTNEKLFF
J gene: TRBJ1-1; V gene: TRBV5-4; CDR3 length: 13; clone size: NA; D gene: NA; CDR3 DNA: TGTGCCAGCAGCTTGACAGCGAACACTGAAGCTTTCTTT; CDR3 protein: CASSLTANTEAFF
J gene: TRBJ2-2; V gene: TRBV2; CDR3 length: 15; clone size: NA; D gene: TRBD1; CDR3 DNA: TGTGCCAGCAGATCCGGGACAGGGATCACCGGGGAGCTGTTTTTT; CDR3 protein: CASRSGTGITGELFF
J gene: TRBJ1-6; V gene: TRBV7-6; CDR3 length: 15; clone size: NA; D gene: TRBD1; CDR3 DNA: TGTGCCAGCAGCCTACCGGGACAGGGAAATTCACCCCTCCACTTT; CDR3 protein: CASSLPGQGNSPLHF
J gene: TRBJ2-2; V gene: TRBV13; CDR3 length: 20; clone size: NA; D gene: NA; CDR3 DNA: TGTGCCAGCAGCTTACGGGGAAATAAGCGGGCCAACGACGGCACCGGGGAGCTGTTTTTT; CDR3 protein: CASSLRGNKRANDGTGELFF